The clone carrying this T cell receptor (beta chain) has ten or more counts. This entry comes from a study of neurological immune-mediated disorders. Study information: In a group of around 35 multiple sclerosis patients, around 31 had the relapsing-remitting type and 3 had the secondary progressive type.

This CDR3 contains 16 residues. CDR1 and CDR2 (germline): SGHRS, YFSETQ. V was clipped by 4 bases and J by 3 bases; unmatched bases: 9. The unsorted libraries were produced from 2 million PBMCs held at -80 C. The making of cDNA relied on 5'RACE with 10-nucleotide random UMIs. TCRdb redid the calling of the 5' RACE reads with MiXCR, one entry per CDR3 protein. The sample yields approximately 41,000 distinct CDR3 sequences, roughly 2.5% seen once. This sequence originates from a man aged 25 to 40 with multiple sclerosis. Material: PBMCs. This chain links TRBV5-1 with TRBJ2-7; the match to TRBD1 covers 11 bases. The CDR3 nucleotides read TGCGCCAGCAGCGATCCTGGGACAGGGGGGTTCTACGAGCAGTACTTC. It specifies CASSDPGTGGFYEQYF. Full variable domain (rest looked up from reference TRBV5-1 and TRBJ2-7): KAGVTQTPRYLIKTRGQQVTLSCSPISGHRSVSWYQQTPGQGLQFLFEYFSETQRNKGNFPGRFSGRQFSNSRSEMNVSTLELGDSALYLCASSDPGTGGFYEQYFGPGTRLTVT.